This T cell receptor beta chain was recorded in a study of shared clonotypes between healthy human individuals. Study-level background: Each donor's CD4 naive and CD4 memory cells filled three plates apiece, CD8 naive two, and CD8 memory one. Study results and caveats: Memory subsets generally showed smaller estimated richness than naive subsets did. All-four-donor shared clonotypes had higher generation probabilities than non-shared clonotypes did. Only blood was sampled; tissue repertoires likely differ.

The assay was immunoSEQ multiplex PCR, and TCRdb's table has in-frame clones only and misses some. Among millions of clones listed, over 85% were seen once. Concerning this clone: What it binds is not known.

Trimming took off 3 bases at V and 0 bases at J, with 5 bases between the two ends. Looked up from germline, CDR1 is SEHNR and CDR2 is FQNEAQ (reference sequence). The CDR3 consists of 14 residues. The origin of this receptor is a young man in good health. The chain is built from TRBV7-9 and TRBJ2-2; D gene uncertain. What was sequenced was naive CD4+ T cells sorted from blood. Subset meaning: CD45RA+ positively selected. CDR3 nucleotide sequence: TGTGCCAGCAGCTTGATCCCGAACACCGGGGAGCTGTTTTTT. Protein product: CASSLIPNTGELFF.